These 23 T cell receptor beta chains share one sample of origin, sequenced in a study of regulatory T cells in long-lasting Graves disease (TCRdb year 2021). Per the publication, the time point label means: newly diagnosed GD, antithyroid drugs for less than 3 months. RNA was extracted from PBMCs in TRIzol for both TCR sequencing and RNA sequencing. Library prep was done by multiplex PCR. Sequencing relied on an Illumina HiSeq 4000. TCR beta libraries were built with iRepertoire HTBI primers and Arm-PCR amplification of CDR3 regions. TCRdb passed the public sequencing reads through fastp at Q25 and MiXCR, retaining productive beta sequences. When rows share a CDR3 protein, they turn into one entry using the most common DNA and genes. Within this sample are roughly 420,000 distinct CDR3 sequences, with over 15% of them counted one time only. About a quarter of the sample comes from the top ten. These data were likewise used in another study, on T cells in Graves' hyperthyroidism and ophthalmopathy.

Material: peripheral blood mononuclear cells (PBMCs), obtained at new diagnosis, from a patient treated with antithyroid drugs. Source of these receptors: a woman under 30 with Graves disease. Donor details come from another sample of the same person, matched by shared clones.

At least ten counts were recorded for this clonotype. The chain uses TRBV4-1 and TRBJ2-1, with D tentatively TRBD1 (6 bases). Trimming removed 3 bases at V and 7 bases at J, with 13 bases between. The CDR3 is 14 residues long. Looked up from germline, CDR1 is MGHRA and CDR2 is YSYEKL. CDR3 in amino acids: CASSQTDSRNEQFF. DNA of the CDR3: TGCGCCAGCAGCCAGACGGACAGCAGGAATGAGCAGTTCTTC.

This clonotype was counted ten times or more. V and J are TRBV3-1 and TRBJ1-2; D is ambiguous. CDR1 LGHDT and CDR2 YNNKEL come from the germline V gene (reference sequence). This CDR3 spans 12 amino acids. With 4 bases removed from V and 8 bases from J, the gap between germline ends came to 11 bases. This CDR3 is CASSRRTEGYTF. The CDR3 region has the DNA TGTGCCAGCAGCCGCCGGACGGAGGGCTACACCTTC.

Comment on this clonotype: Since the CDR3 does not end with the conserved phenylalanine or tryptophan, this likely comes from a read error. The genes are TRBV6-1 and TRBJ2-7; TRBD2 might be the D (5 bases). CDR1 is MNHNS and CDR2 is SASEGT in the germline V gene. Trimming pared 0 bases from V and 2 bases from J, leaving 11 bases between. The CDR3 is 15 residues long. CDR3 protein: CASSEASGLPYEQYS. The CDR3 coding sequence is TGTGCCAGCAGTGAAGCGTCCGGACTTCCCTACGAGCAGTACTCC.

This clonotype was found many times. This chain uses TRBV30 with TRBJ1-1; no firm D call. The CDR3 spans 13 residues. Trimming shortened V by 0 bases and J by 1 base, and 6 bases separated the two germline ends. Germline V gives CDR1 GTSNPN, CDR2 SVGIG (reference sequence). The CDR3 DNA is TGTGCCTGGAGTGTGCAGTCGAACACTGAAGCTTTCTTT. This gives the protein CAWSVQSNTEAFF. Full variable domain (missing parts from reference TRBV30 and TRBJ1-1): SQTIHQWPATLVQPVGSPLSLECTVEGTSNPNLYWYRQAAGRGLQLLFYSVGIGQISSEVPQNLSASRPQDRQFILSSKKLLLSDSGFYLCAWSVQSNTEAFFGQGTRLTVV.

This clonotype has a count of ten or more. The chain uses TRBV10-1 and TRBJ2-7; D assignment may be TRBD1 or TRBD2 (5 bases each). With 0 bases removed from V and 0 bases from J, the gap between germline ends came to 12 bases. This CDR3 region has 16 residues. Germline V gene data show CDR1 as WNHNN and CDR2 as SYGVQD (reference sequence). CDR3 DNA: TGCGCCAGCAGTGAGTCGCCGGGACGCCTCTCCTACGAGCAGTACTTC. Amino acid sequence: CASSESPGRLSYEQYF.

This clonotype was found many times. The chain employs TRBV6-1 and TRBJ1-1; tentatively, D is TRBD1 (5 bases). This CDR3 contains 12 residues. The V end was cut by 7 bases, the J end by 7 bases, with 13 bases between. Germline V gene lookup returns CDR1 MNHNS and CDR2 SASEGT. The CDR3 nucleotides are TGTGCCAGCACCGGGACGTGGGTTGAAGCTTTCTTT. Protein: CASTGTWVEAFF.

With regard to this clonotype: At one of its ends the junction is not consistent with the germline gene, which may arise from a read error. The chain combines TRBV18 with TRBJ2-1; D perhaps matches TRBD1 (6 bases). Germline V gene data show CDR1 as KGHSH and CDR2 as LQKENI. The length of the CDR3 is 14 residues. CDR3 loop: CASSPPGQYKEQFF. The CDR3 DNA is TGTGCCAGCTCACCACCGGGACAATACAAGGAGCAGTTCTTC.

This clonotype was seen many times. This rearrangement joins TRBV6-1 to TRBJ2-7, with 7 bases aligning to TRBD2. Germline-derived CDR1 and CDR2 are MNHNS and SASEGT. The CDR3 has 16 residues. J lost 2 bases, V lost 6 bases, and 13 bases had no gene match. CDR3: CASSGGARGLAYEQYF. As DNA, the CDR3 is TGTGCCAGCAGCGGTGGGGCCCGAGGACTAGCCTACGAGCAGTACTTC.

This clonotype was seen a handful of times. The CDR3 sequence is CASSFRDTYNEQFF. The CDR3 region has the DNA TGCGCCAGCAGCTTCCGGGACACCTACAATGAGCAGTTCTTC. V usage is TRBV5-1 and J usage is TRBJ2-1; tentative D call: TRBD1 (6 bases). The V gene's germline CDR1 is SGHRS and CDR2 YFSETQ. The CDR3 has 14 residues. V shed 2 bases and J shed 2 bases, with 8 bases lying between them.

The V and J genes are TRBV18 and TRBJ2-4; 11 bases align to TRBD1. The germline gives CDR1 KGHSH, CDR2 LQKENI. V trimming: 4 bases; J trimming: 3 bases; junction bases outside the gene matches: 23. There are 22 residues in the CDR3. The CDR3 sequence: CASSQNRDRGDRGFRVKNIQYF. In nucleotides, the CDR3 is TGTGCCAGCTCACAGAACCGGGACCGAGGGGACAGGGGGTTTCGGGTCAAAAACATTCAGTACTTC.

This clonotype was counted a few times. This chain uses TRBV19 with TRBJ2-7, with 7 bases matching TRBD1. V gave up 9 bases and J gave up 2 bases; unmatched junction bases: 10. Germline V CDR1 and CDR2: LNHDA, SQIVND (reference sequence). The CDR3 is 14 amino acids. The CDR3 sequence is CASSGQAPTYEQYF. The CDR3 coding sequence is TGTGCCAGCAGCGGACAGGCCCCTACCTACGAGCAGTACTTC.

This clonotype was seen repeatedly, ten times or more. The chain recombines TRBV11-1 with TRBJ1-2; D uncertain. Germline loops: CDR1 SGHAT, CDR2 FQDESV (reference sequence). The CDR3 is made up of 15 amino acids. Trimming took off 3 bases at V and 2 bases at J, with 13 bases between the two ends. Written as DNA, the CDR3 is TGTGCCAGCAGCTTGTCGGACGGACCGAACTATGGCTACACCTTC. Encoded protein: CASSLSDGPNYGYTF.

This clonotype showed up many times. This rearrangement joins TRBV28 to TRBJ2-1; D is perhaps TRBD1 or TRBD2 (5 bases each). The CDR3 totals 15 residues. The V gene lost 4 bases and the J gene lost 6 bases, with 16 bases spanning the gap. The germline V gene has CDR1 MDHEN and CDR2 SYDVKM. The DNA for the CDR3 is TGTGCCAGCAGTTCCCCGGGGTGGGGCAGCAATGAGCAGTTCTTC. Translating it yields CASSSPGWGSNEQFF. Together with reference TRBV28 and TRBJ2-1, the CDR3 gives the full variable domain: DVKVTQSSRYLVKRTGEKVFLECVQDMDHENMFWYRQDPGLGLRLIYFSYDVKMKEKGDIPEGYSVSREKKERFSLILESASTNQTSMYLCASSSPGWGSNEQFFGPGTRLTVL.

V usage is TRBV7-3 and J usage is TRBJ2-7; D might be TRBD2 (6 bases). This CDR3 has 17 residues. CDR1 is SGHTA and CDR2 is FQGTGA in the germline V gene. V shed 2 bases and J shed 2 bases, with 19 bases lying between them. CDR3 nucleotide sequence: TGTGCCAGCAGCTTATTAGCACCCGTCGGCGGGACCTACGAGCAGTACTTC. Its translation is CASSLLAPVGGTYEQYF.

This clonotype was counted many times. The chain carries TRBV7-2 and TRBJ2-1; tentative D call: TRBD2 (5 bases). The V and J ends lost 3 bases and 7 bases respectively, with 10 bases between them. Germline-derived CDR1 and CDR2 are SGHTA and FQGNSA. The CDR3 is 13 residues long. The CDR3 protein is CASSFLWENEQFF. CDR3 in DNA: TGTGCCAGCAGCTTTCTCTGGGAGAATGAGCAGTTCTTC.

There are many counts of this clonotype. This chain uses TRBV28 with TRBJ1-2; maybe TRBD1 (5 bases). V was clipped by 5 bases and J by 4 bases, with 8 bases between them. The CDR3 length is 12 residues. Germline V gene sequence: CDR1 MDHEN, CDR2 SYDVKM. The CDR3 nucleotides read TGTGCCAGCAGTAGACAGACCTATGGCTACACCTTC. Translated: CASSRQTYGYTF.

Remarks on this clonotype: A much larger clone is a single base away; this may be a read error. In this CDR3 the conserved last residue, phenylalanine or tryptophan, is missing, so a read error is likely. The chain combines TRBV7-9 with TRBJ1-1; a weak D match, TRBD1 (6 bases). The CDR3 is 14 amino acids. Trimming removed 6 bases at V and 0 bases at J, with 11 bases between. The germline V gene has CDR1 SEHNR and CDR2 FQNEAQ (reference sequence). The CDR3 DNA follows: TGTGCCAGCAGAATGCAGGGGATGAACACTGAAGCTTTCCTT. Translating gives CASRMQGMNTEAFL.

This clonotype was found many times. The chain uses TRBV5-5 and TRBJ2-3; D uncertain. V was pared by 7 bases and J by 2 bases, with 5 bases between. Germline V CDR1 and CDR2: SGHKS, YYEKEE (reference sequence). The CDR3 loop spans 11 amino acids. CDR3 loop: CASRNTDTQYF. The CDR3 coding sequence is TGTGCCAGCCGCAACACAGATACGCAGTATTTT.

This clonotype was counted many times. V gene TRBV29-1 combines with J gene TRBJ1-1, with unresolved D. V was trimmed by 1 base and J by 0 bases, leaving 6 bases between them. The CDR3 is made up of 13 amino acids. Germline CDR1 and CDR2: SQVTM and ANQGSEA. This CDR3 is CSVEVDLNTEAFF. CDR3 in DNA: TGCAGCGTTGAAGTGGACTTGAACACTGAAGCTTTCTTT.

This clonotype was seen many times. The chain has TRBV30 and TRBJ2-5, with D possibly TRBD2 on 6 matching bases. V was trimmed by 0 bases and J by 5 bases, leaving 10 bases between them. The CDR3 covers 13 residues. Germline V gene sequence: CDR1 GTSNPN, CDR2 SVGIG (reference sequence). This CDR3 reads CAWSVAGSETQYF. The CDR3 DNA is TGTGCCTGGAGTGTGGCCGGGAGTGAGACCCAGTACTTC.

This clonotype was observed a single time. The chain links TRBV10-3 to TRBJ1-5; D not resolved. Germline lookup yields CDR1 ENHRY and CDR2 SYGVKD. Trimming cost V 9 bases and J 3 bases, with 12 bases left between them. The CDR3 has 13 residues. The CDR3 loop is CAIAEYNNQPQHF. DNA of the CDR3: TGTGCCATTGCTGAGTATAACAATCAGCCCCAGCATTTT.

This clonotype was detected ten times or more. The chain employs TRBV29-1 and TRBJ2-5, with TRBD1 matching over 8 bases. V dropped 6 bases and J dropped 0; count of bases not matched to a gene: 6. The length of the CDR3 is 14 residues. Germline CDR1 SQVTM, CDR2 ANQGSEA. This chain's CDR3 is CSVEGQDHQETQYF. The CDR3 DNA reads TGCAGCGTGGAGGGACAGGACCACCAAGAGACCCAGTACTTC.

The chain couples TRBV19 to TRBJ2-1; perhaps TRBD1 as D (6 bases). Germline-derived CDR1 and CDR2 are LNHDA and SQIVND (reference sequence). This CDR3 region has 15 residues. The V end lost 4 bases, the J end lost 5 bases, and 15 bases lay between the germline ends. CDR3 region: CASSSPRDNNNEQFF. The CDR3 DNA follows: TGTGCCAGTAGTAGCCCCAGGGACAACAACAATGAGCAGTTCTTC.